Listed here are 18 T cell receptor beta chains from one sample, sequenced in a study of vaccination and CD4 T cells after COVID-19. This sample's treatment: approximately 10-day PBMC culture with coronavirus spike peptide pools or control peptides (ViraFEST assay). Cultured CD4+ T cells had their DNA profiled by the Oncomine TCR Beta short-read assay. TCRdb re-analysed the PCR reads in MiXCR, keeping a single row per CDR3 protein. Here the sample spans more than 15,000 distinct CDR3 sequences, just under 45% being singletons. For these TCRs, the target antigens are not known. Sequencing was performed on CD4+ T cells from blood, cultured in vitro. The receptors were gathered from a human donor who had recovered from COVID-19.

This chain joins TRBV7-9 and TRBJ1-1; the match to TRBD1 covers 8 bases. J gave up 5 bases and V 3 bases, and 5 bases lay outside the gene matches. CDR1 SEHNR and CDR2 FQNEAQ come from the germline V gene (reference sequence). The CDR3 has 14 amino acids. The CDR3 DNA reads TGTGCCAGCAGCTTCTACGGACAGGGTACTGAAGCTTTCTTT. Amino acids: CASSFYGQGTEAFF.

The V gene is TRBV18, the J gene TRBJ1-1; the match to TRBD1 covers 7 bases. This CDR3 spans 16 amino acids. Germline V lookup: CDR1 KGHSH, CDR2 LQKENI. The junction had 10 bases not matched to a gene; V was cut back by 2 bases and J by 4 bases. The DNA for the CDR3 is TGTGCCAGCTCACCAGTAATCTATTCAGGGGGCACTGAAGCTTTCTTT. Its protein product is CASSPVIYSGGTEAFF.

V usage is TRBV28 and J usage is TRBJ2-5; a weak D match, TRBD1 (7 bases). Germline lookup yields CDR1 MDHEN and CDR2 SYDVKM. The CDR3 extends over 16 amino acids. Trimming took off 6 bases at V and 5 bases at J, with 22 bases between the two ends. The CDR3 is CASSPYRGGVKETQYF. In DNA form, the CDR3 reads TGTGCCAGCAGCCCATACAGGGGAGGCGTTAAGGAGACCCAGTACTTC.

In this sample, this clonotype turned up a few times. The chain couples TRBV11-2 to TRBJ2-3; weak D call: TRBD1 (5 bases). V was cut by 0 bases and J by 8 bases, with 15 bases left in between. Germline V CDR1 and CDR2: SGHAT, FQNNGV. The CDR3 covers 15 residues. In DNA form, the CDR3 reads TGTGCCAGCAGCTTAGATCAAGCAGGGCTTACTACGCAGTATTTT. Translated: CASSLDQAGLTTQYF.

The V call is TRBV6-1, the J call TRBJ2-5; possible D gene TRBD1, 5 bases. Trimming cost V 5 bases and J 5 bases, with 15 bases left between them. The germline gives CDR1 MNHNS, CDR2 SASEGT. This CDR3 is built from 14 residues. CDR3 amino acids: CASSSRQFRETQYF. The DNA for the CDR3 is TGTGCCAGCAGTAGTCGACAGTTCAGGGAGACCCAGTACTTC.

This chain joins TRBV7-9 and TRBJ1-1; D unresolved. V was shortened by 0 bases and J by 1 base, with 6 bases between the two germline ends. Germline V gives CDR1 SEHNR, CDR2 FQNEAQ (reference sequence). CDR3 length: 14 residues. CDR3 coding DNA: TGTGCCAGCAGCTTAGCGCGTAGGAACACTGAAGCTTTCTTT. As protein: CASSLARRNTEAFF.

V is TRBV29-1 and J is TRBJ2-3; 7 positions match TRBD2. CDR1 and CDR2 from the germline V gene are SQVTM and ANQGSEA. V was clipped by 5 bases and J by 0 bases; unmatched bases: 14. The CDR3 extends over 17 amino acids. The CDR3 here is CSVKGPRGTGSTDTQYF. CDR3 DNA sequence: TGCAGCGTTAAAGGGCCGCGGGGGACCGGGAGCACAGATACGCAGTATTTT.

This rearrangement joins TRBV5-1 to TRBJ1-1, with D possibly TRBD1 on 5 matching bases. V gave up 0 bases and J gave up 1 base, with 10 bases separating them. Germline V gene lookup returns CDR1 SGHRS and CDR2 YFSETQ. CDR3 length equals 15 residues. CDR3 residues: CASSLGGTGNTEAFF. The DNA for the CDR3 is TGCGCCAGCAGCTTGGGGGGGACGGGGAACACTGAAGCTTTCTTT.

This clonotype came up a few times. The chain has TRBV7-9 and TRBJ1-6, with D possibly being TRBD1 (5 bases). This CDR3 region has 17 residues. Germline-derived CDR1 and CDR2 are SEHNR and FQNEAQ (reference sequence). Trimming took 4 bases from V and 3 from J, leaving 16 bases between them. This CDR3 reads CASSWGWGLDYNSPLHF. In nucleotides, the CDR3 is TGTGCCAGCAGCTGGGGGTGGGGGTTGGACTATAATTCACCCCTCCACTTT.

V is TRBV6-5 and J is TRBJ2-7, with 10 bases aligning to TRBD2. Germline V lookup: CDR1 MNHEY, CDR2 SVGAGI. V gave up 4 bases and J gave up 6 bases; unmatched junction bases: 9. The CDR3 covers 15 residues. In DNA, the CDR3 is TGTGCCAGCAGTTCCTACAGCGGGAGGGCTGGCGAGCAGTACTTC. This encodes CASSSYSGRAGEQYF.

The V gene is TRBV4-3, the J gene TRBJ2-3; possibly TRBD1 for D (6 bases). CDR1 is LGHNA, CDR2 YSLEER, per germline. This CDR3 spans 13 amino acids. V lost 0 bases and J 11 bases, leaving 12 bases between the germline ends. CDR3 DNA: TGCGCCAGCAGCCAAGAGGAGCGGACAGAGCAGTATTTT. The encoded protein is CASSQEERTEQYF.

This clonotype occurred a few times. This chain uses TRBV6-1 with TRBJ1-1, with 9 nucleotides matching TRBD1. The length of the CDR3 is 15 residues. J lost 4 bases, V lost 5 bases, and 8 bases had no gene match. CDR1 is MNHNS, CDR2 SASEGT, per germline. The CDR3 sequence: CASSPWTGAFTEAFF. CDR3 bases: TGTGCCAGCAGTCCTTGGACAGGGGCCTTCACTGAAGCTTTCTTT.

This clonotype has just a few counts. The gene calls are TRBV15 and TRBJ1-5; D ambiguous. Trimming removed 5 bases from V and 0 bases from J, with 14 bases in between. The V gene's germline CDR1 is LNHNV and CDR2 YYDKDF (reference sequence). The CDR3 has 16 amino acids. CDR3 DNA sequence: TGTGCCACCAGCCCTTCGGACCTCTATAGCAATCAGCCCCAGCATTTT. Amino acids: CATSPSDLYSNQPQHF.

The V and J genes are TRBV12-3 or TRBV12-4 and TRBJ1-3, with D perhaps TRBD1 (6 bases). Trimming cost V 6 bases and J 0 bases, with 9 bases left between them. CDR3 size: 14 residues. CDR3: CASREDSSGNTIYF. CDR3 DNA sequence: TGTGCCAGCAGAGAGGACAGCTCTGGAAACACCATATATTTT.

V usage is TRBV11-2 and J usage is TRBJ2-7, with 10 positions matching TRBD2. The germline V gene has CDR1 SGHAT and CDR2 FQNNGV. V lost 3 bases, J lost 5 bases, and 16 bases stayed unmatched. This CDR3 comprises 18 residues. In nucleotides, the CDR3 is TGTGCCAGCAGCTTTAGGCCAGGGGGTAGCGGGAGGAACCACGAGCAGTACTTC. Translating gives CASSFRPGGSGRNHEQYF.

The chain carries TRBV3-1 and TRBJ2-7, with D perhaps TRBD2 (6 bases). This CDR3 region has 12 residues. Germline CDR1 and CDR2: LGHDT and YNNKEL (reference sequence). Trimming removed 3 bases from V and 9 bases from J, with 12 bases in between. As DNA, the CDR3 is TGTGCCAGCAGCCAGGACCAGGGAGGGCAGTACTTC. Protein sequence: CASSQDQGGQYF.

The chain recombines TRBV7-9 with TRBJ1-3, with 9 nucleotides matching TRBD1. The CDR3 sequence is 15 residues long. Trimming took 7 bases from V and 8 from J; bases not matched to a gene: 12. Germline V gene data show CDR1 as SEHNR and CDR2 as FQNEAQ (reference sequence). The CDR3 here is CASTLRRGQGDTIYF. Here the CDR3 DNA reads TGTGCCAGCACCCTTCGGCGGGGACAGGGTGACACCATATATTTT.

The chain is built from TRBV7-9 and TRBJ2-7; D tentatively fits TRBD1 or TRBD2 (5 bases each). Germline assignment: CDR1 SEHNR and CDR2 FQNEAQ (reference sequence). The CDR3 totals 16 residues. V lost 1 base and J lost 3, with 16 bases in between. CDR3 protein: CASSLVPGPSGYEQYF. In nucleotides, the CDR3 is TGTGCCAGCAGCTTAGTTCCGGGGCCCTCGGGCTACGAGCAGTACTTC.